This T cell receptor (beta chain) was found in a study of blood T cell repertoires in COVID-19. This clone was seen a handful of times. The CDR3 is 16 amino acids. V was shortened by 4 bases and J by 0 bases, with 15 bases between the two germline ends. Germline CDR1 and CDR2: LNHDA and SQIVND (reference sequence). Generated by immunoSEQ multiplex PCR, the TCRdb table keeps only in-frame clones and is missing some. In the table there are around 300,000 clones, 75% to 90% of which are singletons. The sequenced sample was peripheral blood. This clonotype was obtained from a woman in her thirties or forties with acute or convalescent COVID-19. V and J are TRBV19 and TRBJ1-2; perhaps TRBD1 as D (6 bases). In nucleotides, the CDR3 is TGTGCCAGTAGTAAAAGAGGACAGCCGTCTAACTATGGCTACACCTTC. Its translation is CASSKRGQPSNYGYTF.